There are a few counts of the clone carrying this TCR beta chain. Produced via immunoSEQ multiplex PCR; TCRdb's table is partial and in-frame only. The sample contains 150,000 to 200,000 clones, 65% to 90% of which appear only once. The data were obtained in a study of blood T cell repertoires in COVID-19. V was pared by 0 bases and J by 1 base, with 6 bases between. Germline V gene sequence: CDR1 GTSNPN, CDR2 SVGIG (reference sequence). This CDR3 contains 13 residues. The sample taken for sequencing was peripheral blood. The chain carries TRBV30 and TRBJ1-1; D call uncertain. The sequence was obtained from a man aged 45 to 65 with active or convalescent COVID-19. The CDR3 DNA reads TGTGCCTGGAGTGTCAGAACGAACACTGAAGCTTTCTTT. Protein product: CAWSVRTNTEAFF.